This T cell receptor beta chain was observed in a study of T-cell reconstitution after alpha-beta-depleted transplantation in children. General observations from the study: Reportedly, roughly two months post-transplant, alpha-beta T cells arose from several hundred expanded graft clones. Most T-cell counts and diversity one year after the transplant came from T cells that were newly produced.

The CDR3 consists of 14 residues. Trimming stripped 3 bases from V and 5 bases from J, with 16 bases between. Germline V gives CDR1 DFQATT, CDR2 SNEGSKA (reference sequence). This clonotype has ten or more counts. The antigen remains undetermined. Preparing the TCRbeta library involved the use of unique molecular identifiers. TCRdb reanalysed the PCR reads using MiXCR and keeps one entry per CDR3 protein. The table shows roughly 100,000 distinct CDR3 sequences, with around 5.9% occurring only once. This clonotype was obtained from a female patient aged 2 to 10 who had a stem cell transplant for Fanconi anemia, so the T cells may come from the graft donor. The V gene is TRBV20-1, the J gene TRBJ2-5, with D possibly being TRBD2 (5 bases). This specimen consisted of PBMCs, mostly from graft donor cells, obtained 60 days after TCRalphabeta/CD19-depleted stem cell transplant. In nucleotides, the CDR3 is TGCAGTGCTAGGGGAGTAGGAGGATCCGAGACCCAGTACTTC. Translation gives CSARGVGGSETQYF.